The 11 T cell receptor beta chains listed next were all sequenced from one sample in a study of identical twins. Via MiXCR, TCRdb re-called the 5' RACE reads, giving one row per CDR3 protein. The profile shows 500,000 to 600,000 distinct CDR3 sequences, 20% to 25% of them singletons. Another study also made use of these data, one on T cells expressing NK-cell markers.

The source material was CD4+ T cells sorted from blood. The source of these receptors is a young woman in good health.

This clonotype was counted at least ten times. The gene calls are TRBV20-1 and TRBJ2-3; possible D gene TRBD1, 6 bases. Deletions cut 6 bases from V and 3 bases from J, with 19 bases between. The length of the CDR3 is 15 residues. Germline V lookup: CDR1 DFQATT, CDR2 SNEGSKA (reference sequence). CDR3 DNA sequence: TGCAGTGCCCAGCAGGGGAAGGAAGGGACAGATACGCAGTATTTT. As protein: CSAQQGKEGTDTQYF.

This clonotype was detected a few times. This sequence joins TRBV5-6 and TRBJ2-3; D uncertain. This CDR3 is built from 15 residues. The germline V and J ends were trimmed by 0 bases and 2 bases, with 10 bases remaining between them. From germline, CDR1 is SGHDT and CDR2 YYEEEE. This CDR3 is CASSLGPYNTDTQYF. The CDR3 DNA sequence: TGTGCCAGCAGCTTGGGTCCGTACAACACAGATACGCAGTATTTT.

This CDR3 is CASSQRRGYTEAFF. In nucleotides, the CDR3 is TGTGCCAGCAGCCAACGCCGGGGCTACACTGAAGCTTTCTTT. The rearrangement uses TRBV11-1 and TRBJ1-1; a possible D gene is TRBD1 (5 bases). Looked up from germline, CDR1 is SGHAT and CDR2 is FQDESV (reference sequence). CDR3 length: 14 amino acids. Trimming took off 5 bases at V and 3 bases at J, with 13 bases between the two ends.

The gene calls are TRBV3-1 and TRBJ2-6; TRBD1 aligns across 12 bases. The germline gives CDR1 LGHDT, CDR2 YNNKEL (reference sequence). The CDR3 runs to 18 residues. The J segment lost 0 bases and the V segment lost 4 bases, leaving 4 bases of the junction unmatched. The DNA for the CDR3 is TGTGCCAGCAGCCGGGGACAGGGGGCCCACTCTGGGGCCAACGTCCTGACTTTC. Translating gives CASSRGQGAHSGANVLTF.

This clonotype was counted between two and nine times. The V and J genes are TRBV5-1 and TRBJ2-7; D gene uncertain. Per germline, CDR1 SGHRS and CDR2 YFSETQ. The CDR3 runs 13 residues. Between the trimmed V and J ends, which lost 5 bases and 2 bases, there was a span of 11 bases. The CDR3 protein is CASRLTGPYEQYF. The CDR3 coding sequence is TGCGCCAGCAGGCTGACCGGCCCCTACGAGCAGTACTTC.

The gene calls are TRBV29-1 and TRBJ1-4, with D possibly TRBD1 on 6 matching bases. Germline values: CDR1 SQVTM, CDR2 ANQGSEA. The CDR3 consists of 19 residues. The V end was cut by 7 bases, the J end by 8 bases, with 35 bases between. DNA for the CDR3: TGCAGCGGACCTTACCGGCCGGGGGGCCTCGGTCATCATGGCGAAAAACTGTTTTTT. It codes for CSGPYRPGGLGHHGEKLFF.

This clonotype was recorded a few times. The gene calls are TRBV10-2 and TRBJ2-3; 9 bases agree with TRBD2. CDR3 size: 17 residues. Germline V gives CDR1 WSHSY, CDR2 SAAADI. J gave up 4 bases and V 3 bases, and 11 bases lay outside the gene matches. Here the CDR3 reads CASSDEVAGVLADTQYF. CDR3 coding DNA: TGCGCCAGCAGTGATGAGGTAGCGGGAGTCCTCGCAGATACGCAGTATTTT.

The table lists this clonotype with many counts. V gene TRBV20-1 combines with J gene TRBJ1-2; unclear D gene. Germline V gives CDR1 DFQATT, CDR2 SNEGSKA (reference sequence). Trimming removed 0 bases at V and 0 bases at J, with 5 bases between. This CDR3 contains 13 residues. Written as DNA, the CDR3 is TGCAGTGCTAGAGAGGTCCCTAACTATGGCTACACCTTC. Residues: CSAREVPNYGYTF.

The sample holds many counts of this clonotype. The V and J genes are TRBV7-6 and TRBJ2-1, with unresolved D. The germline CDR1 and CDR2 sequences are SGHVS and FNYEAQ. The CDR3 consists of 14 residues. V was pared by 3 bases and J by 4 bases, with 10 bases between. In DNA form, the CDR3 reads TGTGCCAGCAGCTTGTCAGGAGCATACAATGAGCAGTTCTTC. It is translated as CASSLSGAYNEQFF.

This clonotype came up a few times. The rearrangement links TRBV7-6 to TRBJ1-4; weak D call: TRBD1 (5 bases). The CDR3 covers 15 residues. CDR1 and CDR2 from the germline V gene are SGHVS and FNYEAQ. Trimming took off 1 base at V and 4 bases at J, with 10 bases between the two ends. CDR3 nucleotides: TGTGCCAGCAGCTTAGGAGGCAGGGATAATGAAAAACTGTTTTTT. It encodes CASSLGGRDNEKLFF.

This clonotype turned up a few times. The chain combines TRBV20-1 with TRBJ2-5; D not certain. The V gene's germline CDR1 is DFQATT and CDR2 SNEGSKA (reference sequence). The CDR3 totals 14 residues. V lost 5 bases and J lost 3, with 16 bases in between. The CDR3 region has the DNA TGCAGTGCTCCTTACCGGATCCGGAAAGAGACCCAGTACTTC. It specifies CSAPYRIRKETQYF.